This paragraph covers one T cell receptor (beta chain) sequence. As yet, its antigen is unknown. Random hexamers were used to reverse transcribe an amount of about 0.5 to 1 ug RNA. Amplification of TCR beta CDR3 across 54 Vbeta and 13 Jbeta was performed with immunoSEQ multiplex PCR. Each CDR3 protein gets one entry after TCRdb re-called the immunoSEQ multiplex PCR reads with MiXCR. The repertoire holds some 180,000 distinct CDR3 sequences, with about 93% as singletons. The CDR3 contains 14 residues. V lost 4 bases and J lost 6; bases outside the gene matches: 5. Germline CDR1 and CDR2: MNHNY and SVGAGI (reference sequence). TCR beta sequencing was performed on blood CD8+ and CD4+ T cells. FACS enriched CD8+ TEMRA cells, while bulk CD8+ and CD4+ were negatively isolated. The sample is drawn from a study of CD8 T cells in Susac syndrome. Study-level points and caveats: TCR sequencing and HLA analysis covered a relatively small number of individuals.

The source is a human donor in good health. The sequenced sample was CD4+ T cells from PBMCs. The rearrangement joins TRBV6-6 to TRBJ2-2; TRBD1 matches at 7 bases. The CDR3 DNA follows: TGTGCCAGCAGTTCTACAGGGGTTGCCGGGGAGCTGTTTTTT. This translates into CASSSTGVAGELFF.